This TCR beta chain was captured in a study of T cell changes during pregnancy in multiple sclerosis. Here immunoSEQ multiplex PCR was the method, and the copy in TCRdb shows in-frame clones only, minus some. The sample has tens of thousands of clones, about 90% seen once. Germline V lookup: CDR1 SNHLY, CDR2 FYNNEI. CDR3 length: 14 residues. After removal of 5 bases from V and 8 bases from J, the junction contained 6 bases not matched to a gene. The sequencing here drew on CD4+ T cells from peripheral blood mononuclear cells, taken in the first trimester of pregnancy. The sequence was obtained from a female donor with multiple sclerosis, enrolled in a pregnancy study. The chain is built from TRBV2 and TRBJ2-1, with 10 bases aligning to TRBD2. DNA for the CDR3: TGTGCCAGCAGTCTAGCGGGGGTCCGCCATGAGCAGTTCTTC. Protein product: CASSLAGVRHEQFF.